These 31 T cell receptor beta chains came from one sample sequenced in a study of blood T cell repertoires in COVID-19 (dated by TCRdb to the early 2020s). The library was made by the immunoSEQ multiplex PCR assay. TCRdb re-hosts the immuneACCESS table, in-frame sequences only. Its copies lack some clones; in the studies checked, an unresolved V gene accounts for under half of them, and the cause for the rest is not known. This sample has 130,000 to 150,000 clones in its table, and about nine tenths of those were observed once. The leading ten clones occupy roughly 12% of the sample. The sample taken for sequencing was PBMCs or T cells enriched from blood (not recorded which). All receptors come from a man between 60 and 70 years old who had recovered from COVID-19.

The chain couples TRBV7-9 to TRBJ2-7; the match to TRBD1 covers 8 bases. This CDR3 is 15 amino acids long. With 7 bases clipped from V and 4 bases from J, the junction kept 12 bases outside the gene matches. The germline V gene has CDR1 SEHNR and CDR2 FQNEAQ (reference sequence). The CDR3 loop is CASTGPGQANYEQYF. CDR3 nucleotide sequence: TGTGCCAGCACCGGTCCGGGACAGGCTAATTACGAGCAGTACTTC.

This chain links TRBV4-2 with TRBJ1-5, with TRBD1 identical over 11 bases. The CDR3 spans 17 residues. CDR1 LGHNA and CDR2 YNFKEQ come from the germline V gene. V gave up 1 base and J gave up 3 bases; unmatched junction bases: 5. The CDR3 sequence: CASSQVGTGGFNQPQHF. Here the CDR3 DNA reads TGTGCCAGCAGCCAAGTTGGGACAGGGGGTTTCAATCAGCCCCAGCATTTT.

The chain carries TRBV7-9 and TRBJ2-3; possibly TRBD2 for D (6 bases). The CDR3 sequence is 12 residues long. V was shortened by 6 bases and J by 10 bases, with 14 bases between the two germline ends. The germline V gene encodes CDR1 SEHNR and CDR2 FQNEAQ (reference sequence). CDR3 residues: CASSFPGTSQYF. The CDR3 DNA sequence: TGTGCCAGCAGTTTCCCCGGGACTTCGCAGTATTTT.

V usage is TRBV28 and J usage is TRBJ1-5; D is possibly TRBD1 (5 bases). Trimming left V 6 bases short and J 2 bases short, with 14 bases between. From germline, CDR1 is MDHEN and CDR2 SYDVKM. This CDR3 comprises 15 residues. As DNA, the CDR3 is TGTGCCAGCAGCCGGGGGTGGGGGGGCAATCAGCCCCAGCATTTT. This encodes CASSRGWGGNQPQHF.

This clone was picked up a small number of times. The chain is built from TRBV25-1 and TRBJ2-5; 8 bases agree with TRBD2. Germline trimming cut 3 bases from V and 6 bases from J; bases unmatched to any gene: 6. Germline V gene data show CDR1 as MGHDK and CDR2 as SYGVNS. The CDR3 is 14 residues long. DNA for the CDR3: TGTGCCAGCAGTGAGGGACTAGGAAGTCAGACCCAGTACTTC. Its protein product is CASSEGLGSQTQYF.

This clone has a single count. This chain joins TRBV19 and TRBJ2-7, with D possibly TRBD1 on 6 matching bases. With 6 bases removed from V and 2 bases from J, the gap between germline ends came to 11 bases. The CDR3 totals 13 residues. Germline CDR1 reads LNHDA; CDR2 reads SQIVND (reference sequence). Written as DNA, the CDR3 is TGTGCCAGTAGCCGGACAGAAACCTACGAGCAGTACTTC. Its translation: CASSRTETYEQYF.

The chain combines TRBV5-5 with TRBJ2-3, with D possibly matching TRBD2 (5 bases). CDR1 is SGHKS and CDR2 is YYEKEE in the germline V gene (reference sequence). The CDR3 consists of 15 residues. V gave up 0 bases and J gave up 0 bases, with 8 bases separating them. The CDR3 DNA reads as TGTGCCAGCAGCTTGGTACGGACTAGCACAGATACGCAGTATTTT. Its protein is CASSLVRTSTDTQYF.

Ten or more counts support this clone. This rearrangement joins TRBV7-9 to TRBJ2-7; 7 bases are shared with TRBD1. Germline V CDR1 and CDR2: SEHNR, FQNEAQ (reference sequence). The CDR3 has 14 amino acids. J was trimmed by 2 bases and V by 7 bases; bases with no gene match: 8. The CDR3, as DNA: TGTGCCAGCACCCTCGACAGGGACCCCTACGAGCAGTACTTC. This codes for CASTLDRDPYEQYF.

This clone was seen only once. This chain connects TRBV27 to TRBJ2-2; D might be TRBD2 (5 bases). Germline lookup yields CDR1 MNHEY and CDR2 SMNVEV (reference sequence). This CDR3 region has 14 residues. The ends were cut back, 7 bases at V and 7 bases at J, with 16 bases in the middle. The CDR3 reads CASTLVSVGGELFF. The CDR3 DNA follows: TGTGCCAGCACCCTCGTTAGCGTGGGCGGGGAGCTGTTTTTT.

This rearrangement joins TRBV19 to TRBJ1-2; maybe TRBD1 (5 bases). CDR1 LNHDA and CDR2 SQIVND come from the germline V gene (reference sequence). The CDR3 totals 14 residues. The V gene lost 9 bases and the J gene lost 4 bases, with 18 bases spanning the gap. In DNA form, the CDR3 reads TGTGCCAGCTCCGGAGGGGCAGCTCTCTATGGCTACACCTTC. Protein product: CASSGGAALYGYTF.

This clone was seen just once. The chain joins TRBV19 to TRBJ1-2; D is undetermined. V lost 10 bases and J 3 bases, leaving 21 bases between the germline ends. Per the germline V gene, CDR1 is LNHDA and CDR2 is SQIVND (reference sequence). The CDR3 sequence is 15 residues long. Here the CDR3 reads CATQRNGVADYGYTF. Written as DNA, the CDR3 is TGTGCCACCCAGAGGAACGGGGTGGCTGACTATGGCTACACCTTC.

The chain combines TRBV5-1 with TRBJ1-5; D ambiguous. CDR1 is SGHRS and CDR2 is YFSETQ in the germline V gene. The CDR3 has 13 residues. V was shortened by 4 bases and J by 3 bases, with 8 bases between the two germline ends. CDR3 DNA: TGCGCCAGCAGCCCGGACTCCAATCAGCCCCAGCATTTT. This encodes CASSPDSNQPQHF.

The rearrangement joins TRBV9 to TRBJ2-7, with D tentatively TRBD2 (6 bases). The CDR3 loop spans 13 amino acids. Trimming stripped 7 bases from V and 2 bases from J, with 13 bases between. Germline values: CDR1 SGDLS, CDR2 YYNGEE. As DNA, the CDR3 is TGTGCCAGCTCGCGGGACTCTACCTACGAGCAGTACTTC. Translation: CASSRDSTYEQYF.

V and J are TRBV6-6 and TRBJ2-1; 8 bases line up with TRBD2. This CDR3 is built from 16 residues. CDR1 is MNHNY, CDR2 SVGAGI, per germline (reference sequence). The V segment lost 7 bases and the J segment 4 bases; nucleotides outside the gene matches: 12. The CDR3, as DNA: TGTGCCAGCATTAAAGGCCTAGCGGGCCGGTACAATGAGCAGTTCTTC. Residues: CASIKGLAGRYNEQFF.

The chain links TRBV12-3 or TRBV12-4 to TRBJ1-5; no reliable D call. V was pared by 6 bases and J by 8 bases, with 11 bases between. This CDR3 comprises 12 residues. The DNA of the CDR3 is TGTGCCAGCAGCCCTACCTTGGAGCCCCAGCATTTT. Its translation is CASSPTLEPQHF.

The chain couples TRBV18 to TRBJ2-1; 7 positions agree with TRBD2. V shed 6 bases and J 1 base; nucleotides not matched to a gene: 3. The CDR3 sequence is 14 residues long. In germline, CDR1 is KGHSH, CDR2 LQKENI. CDR3: CASSRERSYNEQFF. The CDR3 DNA reads as TGTGCCAGCTCGCGGGAGAGATCCTACAATGAGCAGTTCTTC. Complete variable domain (other parts from reference TRBV18 and TRBJ2-1): NAGVMQNPRHLVRRRGQEARLRCSPMKGHSHVYWYRQLPEEGLKFMVYLQKENIIDESGMPKERFSAEFPKEGPSILRIQQVVRGDSAAYFCASSRERSYNEQFFGPGTRLTVL.

This chain joins TRBV6-1 and TRBJ2-7, with 7 positions matching TRBD1. The ends lost 3 bases at V and 4 bases at J; junction bases unmatched: 9. CDR1 is MNHNS and CDR2 is SASEGT in the germline V gene. The CDR3 extends over 15 amino acids. CDR3 region: CASSEAGTVPYEQYF. In DNA, the CDR3 is TGTGCCAGCAGTGAGGCCGGGACAGTCCCTTACGAGCAGTACTTC.

This rearrangement joins TRBV9 to TRBJ2-5; tentatively, D is TRBD1 (6 bases). CDR3 length equals 13 residues. CDR1 is SGDLS, CDR2 YYNGEE, per germline. Deletions cut 2 bases from V and 5 bases from J, with 10 bases between. The CDR3, as DNA: TGTGCCAGCAGCGTGGACAGTTTGGAGACCCAGTACTTC. Translation: CASSVDSLETQYF.

The chain is built from TRBV5-1 and TRBJ1-1; D gene unclear. Per germline, CDR1 SGHRS and CDR2 YFSETQ. The CDR3 is 17 amino acids. The V end was cut by 0 bases, the J end by 0 bases, with 15 bases between. The CDR3 protein is CASSLAQGSSVNTEAFF. DNA for the CDR3: TGCGCCAGCAGCTTGGCCCAAGGGAGTTCCGTGAACACTGAAGCTTTCTTT.

The V call is TRBV2, the J call TRBJ2-7, with TRBD1 matching 7 bases. Germline CDR1 reads SNHLY; CDR2 reads FYNNEI. The V segment lost 7 bases and the J segment 4 bases; nucleotides outside the gene matches: 10. The CDR3 is made up of 14 amino acids. This CDR3 reads CASNARGPTYEQYF. For the CDR3, the DNA is TGTGCCAGCAACGCGAGGGGGCCAACTTACGAGCAGTACTTC.

This clone was seen just once. The chain uses TRBV2 and TRBJ1-1; a possible D gene is TRBD1 (5 bases). Germline CDR1 SNHLY, CDR2 FYNNEI. The CDR3 has 14 amino acids. Between the trimmed V and J ends, which lost 3 bases and 2 bases, there was a span of 10 bases. CDR3 DNA sequence: TGTGCCAGCAGTGACGGGGGAGGAAACACTGAAGCTTTCTTT. Its protein product is CASSDGGGNTEAFF.

The genes are TRBV5-1 and TRBJ2-2; D unresolved. This CDR3 comprises 16 residues. V lost 3 bases and J lost 1, with 13 bases in between. The germline CDR1 and CDR2 sequences are SGHRS and YFSETQ. The chain's CDR3 is CASSYPASGNTGELFF. The CDR3 DNA reads TGCGCCAGCAGCTATCCGGCGTCGGGGAACACCGGGGAGCTGTTTTTT. The variable domain in full, completed from reference TRBV5-1 and TRBJ2-2, reads KAGVTQTPRYLIKTRGQQVTLSCSPISGHRSVSWYQQTPGQGLQFLFEYFSETQRNKGNFPGRFSGRQFSNSRSEMNVSTLELGDSALYLCASSYPASGNTGELFFGEGSRLTVL.

The chain recombines TRBV15 with TRBJ1-2; 7 bases agree with TRBD1. After removal of 3 bases from V and 2 bases from J, the junction contained 6 bases not matched to a gene. Germline V CDR1 and CDR2: LNHNV, YYDKDF (reference sequence). This CDR3 has 15 residues. CDR3 DNA sequence: TGTGCCACCAGCAGCGGGGACAGCCGGAACTATGGCTACACCTTC. This translates into CATSSGDSRNYGYTF.

The chain is built from TRBV6-5 and TRBJ1-5, with a weak D call TRBD1 (5 bases). CDR3 size: 14 residues. The ends were cut back, 4 bases at V and 2 bases at J, with 9 bases in the middle. The V gene's germline CDR1 is MNHEY and CDR2 SVGAGI. The CDR3 nucleotides are TGTGCCAGCAGTTCAGGGAACGGCAATCAGCCCCAGCATTTT. As protein: CASSSGNGNQPQHF.

This clone was counted between two and nine times. The chain couples TRBV10-1 to TRBJ2-2; D is unresolved. Between the trimmed V and J ends, which lost 2 bases and 6 bases, there was a span of 7 bases. The germline V gene has CDR1 WNHNN and CDR2 SYGVQD (reference sequence). The CDR3 spans 13 residues. The DNA of the CDR3 is TGCGCCAGCAGTGAGCCCATCCCCGGGGAGCTGTTTTTT. It codes for CASSEPIPGELFF.

The chain employs TRBV24-1 and TRBJ1-1; D not certain. The germline V gene has CDR1 KGHDR and CDR2 SFDVKD. The CDR3 is 14 residues long. Trimming removed 3 bases at V and 1 base at J, with 8 bases between. CDR3 sequence (DNA): TGTGCCACCAGTGATGCCAGAAGGAACACTGAAGCTTTCTTT. This gives the protein CATSDARRNTEAFF.

This clone appeared a few times. The chain links TRBV5-8 to TRBJ1-4; no clear D gene. CDR3 length equals 14 residues. Looked up from germline, CDR1 is SGHTS and CDR2 is YDEGEE. Trimming took 4 bases from V and 7 from J, leaving 14 bases between them. The CDR3 sequence is CASSRDAGTEKLFF. In DNA form, the CDR3 reads TGTGCCAGCAGCCGAGATGCGGGAACTGAAAAACTGTTTTTT.

With respect to this clone: This same CDR3 is encoded by further DNA sequences in the sample. This chain joins TRBV27 and TRBJ1-2, with 7 bases identical to TRBD1. From germline, CDR1 is MNHEY and CDR2 SMNVEV (reference sequence). V shed 3 bases and J 7 bases; nucleotides not matched to a gene: 2. The CDR3 loop spans 12 amino acids. The CDR3 loop reads CASSFRGAGYTF. The CDR3 nucleotides are TGTGCCAGCAGTTTCAGGGGGGCTGGCTACACCTTC.

The V gene is TRBV6-4, the J gene TRBJ2-1; TRBD2 might be the D (6 bases). Looked up from germline, CDR1 is MRHNA and CDR2 is SNTAGT. The ends were cut back, 5 bases at V and 2 bases at J, with 10 bases in the middle. This CDR3 has 14 amino acids. The CDR3 DNA reads as TGTGCCAGCAGTATTTCGGGAGCCTACAATGAGCAGTTCTTC. Translating gives CASSISGAYNEQFF.

The CDR3 DNA reads TGCAGTGCTCATTCTGGAAACACCATATATTTT. Its protein is CSAHSGNTIYF. This chain links TRBV20-1 with TRBJ1-3; D is uncertain. This CDR3 contains 11 residues. The V gene lost 5 bases and the J gene lost 1 base, with 3 bases spanning the gap. Germline V gives CDR1 DFQATT, CDR2 SNEGSKA (reference sequence).

This clone was counted between two and nine times. CDR3 sequence reads: CASSPRGLRETQYF. The CDR3 DNA reads as TGTGCCAGCTCACCCAGGGGTTTGAGAGAGACCCAGTACTTC. The chain joins TRBV18 to TRBJ2-5, with D possibly TRBD1 on 6 matching bases. V lost 3 bases and J lost 4, with 12 bases in between. Germline V gives CDR1 KGHSH, CDR2 LQKENI. CDR3 size: 14 residues.